Each of the 10 T cell receptor beta chains below was sequenced from the same sample in a study of blood T cell repertoires in COVID-19. Clones were read by immunoSEQ multiplex PCR, and TCRdb kept only the in-frame ones, dropping some. The sample has about 50,000 clones, 85% to 90% seen once. What was sequenced was peripheral blood. All receptors come from an older woman with COVID-19, enrolled during active disease.

The chain couples TRBV7-2 to TRBJ1-5; D not resolved. Germline loops: CDR1 SGHTA, CDR2 FQGNSA. The CDR3 loop spans 14 amino acids. Trimming shortened V by 4 bases and J by 7 bases, and 14 bases separated the two germline ends. The CDR3 sequence is CASSSTVAAQPQHF. In DNA form, the CDR3 reads TGTGCCAGCAGCTCGACGGTAGCAGCGCAGCCCCAGCATTTT.

The chain uses TRBV18 and TRBJ2-3; 7 nucleotides agree with TRBD1. The V gene's germline CDR1 is KGHSH and CDR2 LQKENI. The CDR3 spans 14 residues. The V gene end was trimmed by 5 bases and the J gene end by 3 bases; junction bases not matched to a gene: 5. This CDR3 reads CASSEQGRTDTQYF. CDR3 nucleotides: TGTGCCAGCTCAGAACAGGGGAGAACAGATACGCAGTATTTT.

V and J are TRBV2 and TRBJ1-1; tentatively, D is TRBD1 (5 bases). The length of the CDR3 is 15 residues. The germline CDR1 and CDR2 sequences are SNHLY and FYNNEI. Trimming pared 6 bases from V and 1 base from J, leaving 15 bases between. In nucleotides, the CDR3 is TGTGCCAGCAGGATGGGGCATGCTGCGAACACTGAAGCTTTCTTT. Protein sequence: CASRMGHAANTEAFF.

The chain has TRBV5-1 and TRBJ2-6; D gene uncertain. Deletions cut 4 bases from V and 0 bases from J, with 8 bases between. The CDR3 runs to 15 residues. The germline CDR1 and CDR2 sequences are SGHRS and YFSETQ. The CDR3, as DNA: TGCGCCAGCAGCCCTAGGTCCTCTGGGGCCAACGTCCTGACTTTC. The encoded protein is CASSPRSSGANVLTF.

This rearrangement joins TRBV7-2 to TRBJ2-5; 8 bases agree with TRBD2. The CDR3 runs to 16 residues. Trimming took 3 bases from V and 3 from J; bases not matched to a gene: 9. Germline CDR1 and CDR2: SGHTA and FQGNSA. The CDR3 sequence is CASSFSPSGYKETQYF. The CDR3 DNA sequence: TGTGCCAGCAGCTTTAGTCCTAGCGGGTACAAAGAGACCCAGTACTTC.

This clone occurred once. The chain has TRBV19 and TRBJ1-1; the D gene is possibly TRBD1 (5 bases). This CDR3 has 13 residues. Trimming removed 2 bases at V and 5 bases at J, with 9 bases between. Germline V gives CDR1 LNHDA, CDR2 SQIVND (reference sequence). The CDR3 protein is CASSIWRGTEAFF. The CDR3 DNA follows: TGTGCCAGTAGTATATGGAGGGGAACTGAAGCTTTCTTT.

This rearrangement joins TRBV5-6 to TRBJ1-1, with D tentatively TRBD1 (6 bases). With 6 bases removed from V and 0 bases from J, the gap between germline ends came to 18 bases. The germline CDR1 and CDR2 sequences are SGHDT and YYEEEE. This CDR3 is 16 amino acids long. CDR3 DNA sequence: TGTGCCAGCACCCAAACAGGGAGATTACTGAACACTGAAGCTTTCTTT. It yields the protein CASTQTGRLLNTEAFF.

The chain combines TRBV6-5 with TRBJ2-7; TRBD2 is a possible D gene (6 bases). Germline values: CDR1 MNHEY, CDR2 SVGAGI. V lost 8 bases to trimming and J lost 7 bases, with 21 bases between them. The CDR3 length is 14 residues. The CDR3 nucleotides read TGTGCCAGCGTGCCGGGACTGGGACTGGAAGAGCAGTACTTC. Its translation: CASVPGLGLEEQYF.

V and J are TRBV27 and TRBJ1-4, with a tentative D call TRBD1 (6 bases). The ends were cut back, 6 bases at V and 3 bases at J, with 23 bases in the middle. Germline CDR1 MNHEY, CDR2 SMNVEV (reference sequence). The CDR3 runs 18 residues. The CDR3 DNA reads TGTGCCAGCAGCCTACTATCTGGTCTCGAGGGGGCTAATGAAAAACTGTTTTTT. Residues: CASSLLSGLEGANEKLFF.

The chain carries TRBV12-3 or TRBV12-4 and TRBJ2-7; the D gene is possibly TRBD1 (5 bases). The V gene lost 6 bases and the J gene lost 2 bases, with 8 bases spanning the gap. The CDR3 runs to 12 residues. This CDR3 reads CASRAGTYEQYF. As DNA, the CDR3 is TGTGCCAGCAGGGCAGGGACCTACGAGCAGTACTTC.